This TCR beta chain emerged from a study of CD8 T cells in ankylosing spondylitis. TCRdb reprocessed the 5' RACE reads with MiXCR, giving one entry per CDR3 protein. The profile shows fewer than 150,000 distinct CDR3 sequences, 7% to 8% of them singletons. This clonotype was counted at least ten times. Its antigen remains unknown. Trimming took 1 base from V and 7 from J, leaving 7 bases between them. The CDR3 is made up of 13 amino acids. Per germline, CDR1 KGHDR and CDR2 SFDVKD. Study-wide findings and caveats: Earlier reports found some motif variants in synovial fluid and blood in reactive arthritis. Characteristic of ankylosing spondylitis blood, it appeared, was a TCR beta motif comprising eight highly homologous variants.

The V call is TRBV24-1, the J call TRBJ2-1, with D uncertain. The sequence was obtained from a female donor with ankylosing spondylitis or in good health (not recorded which). Specimen: blood, either unsorted or a sorted T cell fraction (not recorded which). The CDR3 DNA follows: TGTGCCACCAGTGATTTTCGGCAGAATGAGCAGTTCTTC. Protein product: CATSDFRQNEQFF.